This TCR beta chain is drawn from a study of cytomegalovirus exposure and HLA in healthy donors. Overall study findings and caveats: Most TCR sequences showed up rarely, but some public TCRs showed up in many donors.

Germline CDR1 and CDR2: SGHRS and YFSETQ. The CDR3 runs 15 residues. V shed 2 bases, J shed 5 bases, and the junction held 6 bases outside the gene matches. As regards this clone: No antigen is known for it.

The PCR employed 60 Vbeta primers together with 13 Jbeta primers. Method: immunoSEQ multiplex PCR; TCRdb's copy keeps in-frame clones and lacks some. The table lists 110,000 to 150,000 clones, with 0.8% to 1% in the top ten. The clonotype originates from a male donor in good health and CMV-seronegative. The sample comprised PBMCs. The chain joins TRBV5-1 to TRBJ2-2, with 7 nucleotides matching TRBD1. The CDR3 spells CASSFEPGGTGELFF. In DNA form, the CDR3 reads TGCGCCAGCAGCTTCGAGCCAGGGGGAACCGGGGAGCTGTTTTTT. The full variable domain, its missing parts supplied by reference TRBV5-1 and TRBJ2-2, is KAGVTQTPRYLIKTRGQQVTLSCSPISGHRSVSWYQQTPGQGLQFLFEYFSETQRNKGNFPGRFSGRQFSNSRSEMNVSTLELGDSALYLCASSFEPGGTGELFFGEGSRLTVL.